This T cell receptor beta chain was recovered during a study of blood T cell repertoires in COVID-19. Study context: Acute and convalescent COVID-19 samples came from the United States, Italy and Spain. PBMCs, B-cell-depleted T cells, or T cells provided the cDNA or gDNA that made up the material.

Germline V lookup: CDR1 LNHDA, CDR2 SQIVND (reference sequence). The CDR3 spans 15 residues. The V end lost 9 bases, the J end lost 1 base, and 18 bases lay between the germline ends. In the original workflow: Estimation of nucleated cell counts was performed using reference gene primer amplification. Profiled with immunoSEQ multiplex PCR; TCRdb holds only in-frame clones, not every one. V and J calls and clone size are given by that table; D and trimming were obtained from the DNA. Of about 240,000 clones in the sample, around 90% were seen once. The sequence was collected from a man aged 60-69 years who had recovered from COVID-19. The sequencing input was peripheral blood. The chain links TRBV19 to TRBJ1-1; possible D gene TRBD1, 5 bases. The DNA of the CDR3 is TGTGCCAGCACCAAGCCGGGGGTCGAGAACACTGAAGCTTTCTTT. Translating it yields CASTKPGVENTEAFF. The variable domain in full, completed from reference TRBV19 and TRBJ1-1, reads DGGITQSPKYLFRKEGQNVTLSCEQNLNHDAMYWYRQDPGQGLRLIYYSQIVNDFQKGDIAEGYSVSREKKESFPLTVTSAQKNPTAFYLCASTKPGVENTEAFFGQGTRLTVV.